A selection of T cell receptor beta chains follows, all from one sample in a study of T cell changes during pregnancy in multiple sclerosis. Clones were read by immunoSEQ multiplex PCR, and TCRdb kept only the in-frame ones, dropping some. Of tens of thousands of clones in the sample, roughly 92% are singletons; the top ten hold 1.4%. The sequenced sample was peripheral blood, obtained in the second trimester of pregnancy. Source of these receptors: a female donor with multiple sclerosis, enrolled in a pregnancy study. CDR3s include the opening cysteine and the closing phenylalanine or tryptophan. A D gene is named only where the DNA matches it firmly.

CDR3 length: 14; V gene: TRBV28; D gene: TRBD1; J gene: TRBJ1-4; CDR3 protein: CASSWTGNNEKLFF; CDR3 DNA: TGTGCCAGCAGTTGGACAGGAAATAATGAAAAACTGTTTTTT
CDR3 length: 17; V gene: TRBV9; D gene: TRBD2; J gene: TRBJ2-1; CDR3 protein: CASSVGRGASGYNEQFF; CDR3 DNA: TGTGCCAGCAGCGTCGGCCGAGGGGCTAGCGGTTACAATGAGCAGTTCTTC
CDR3 length: 13; V gene: TRBV29-1; D gene: TRBD1; J gene: TRBJ1-4; CDR3 protein: CSVATGVNEKLFF; CDR3 DNA: TGCAGCGTAGCGACAGGGGTTAATGAAAAACTGTTTTTT
CDR3 length: 15; V gene: TRBV19; D gene: TRBD2; J gene: TRBJ2-5; CDR3 protein: CASRSLAGGGETQYF; CDR3 DNA: TGTGCCAGTAGGTCCCTAGCGGGAGGGGGAGAGACCCAGTACTTC
CDR3 length: 15; V gene: TRBV2; D gene: NA; J gene: TRBJ2-5; CDR3 protein: CAGQTKQLHQETQYF; CDR3 DNA: TGTGCAGGTCAGACGAAACAGCTCCACCAAGAGACCCAGTACTTC
CDR3 length: 14; V gene: TRBV18; D gene: TRBD1; J gene: TRBJ1-5; CDR3 protein: CASSPGTGDQPQHF; CDR3 DNA: TGTGCCAGCTCACCAGGGACAGGGGATCAGCCCCAGCATTTT
CDR3 length: 15; V gene: TRBV5-5; D gene: NA; J gene: TRBJ1-2; CDR3 protein: CASTQVGSLNYGYTF; CDR3 DNA: TGTGCCAGCACCCAGGTCGGATCGTTGAACTATGGCTACACCTTC
CDR3 length: 15; V gene: TRBV27; D gene: TRBD1; J gene: TRBJ2-7; CDR3 protein: CASSLPGQGTYEQYF; CDR3 DNA: TGTGCCAGCAGTTTGCCCGGACAGGGAACCTACGAGCAGTACTTC
CDR3 length: 13; V gene: TRBV7-9; D gene: NA; J gene: TRBJ1-2; CDR3 protein: CASTWEGNYGYTF; CDR3 DNA: TGTGCCAGCACCTGGGAGGGTAACTATGGCTACACCTTC
CDR3 length: 15; V gene: TRBV18; D gene: NA; J gene: TRBJ2-5; CDR3 protein: CASSWGLGTEETQYF; CDR3 DNA: TGTGCCAGCTCATGGGGGCTGGGGACCGAAGAGACCCAGTACTTC
CDR3 length: 14; V gene: TRBV19; D gene: NA; J gene: TRBJ1-2; CDR3 protein: CASTNTTGIYGYTF; CDR3 DNA: TGTGCCAGTACTAATACGACAGGCATCTATGGCTACACCTTC
CDR3 length: 12; V gene: TRBV5-4; D gene: TRBD1; J gene: TRBJ1-1; CDR3 protein: CASSEDRGKAFF; CDR3 DNA: TGTGCCAGCAGCGAGGACAGGGGGAAAGCTTTCTTT
CDR3 length: 12; V gene: TRBV6-1; D gene: NA; J gene: TRBJ1-5; CDR3 protein: CASSPLNQPQHF; CDR3 DNA: TGTGCCAGCAGTCCTCTAAATCAGCCCCAGCATTTT
CDR3 length: 14; V gene: TRBV5-4; D gene: NA; J gene: TRBJ2-7; CDR3 protein: CASSEGHGPYEQYF; CDR3 DNA: TGTGCCAGCAGCGAGGGACACGGACCCTACGAGCAGTACTTC
CDR3 length: 12; V gene: TRBV28; D gene: NA; J gene: TRBJ2-3; CDR3 protein: CASSLSEDTQYF; CDR3 DNA: TGTGCCAGCAGTTTATCGGAGGATACGCAGTATTTT
CDR3 length: 13; V gene: TRBV2; D gene: NA; J gene: TRBJ2-5; CDR3 protein: CASSESFGETQYF; CDR3 DNA: TGTGCCAGCAGTGAAAGCTTCGGAGAGACCCAGTACTTC
CDR3 length: 18; V gene: TRBV9; D gene: TRBD2; J gene: TRBJ2-5; CDR3 protein: CASSVGTSGTQYQETQYF; CDR3 DNA: TGTGCCAGCAGCGTAGGGACTAGCGGGACCCAGTACCAAGAGACCCAGTACTTC
CDR3 length: 15; V gene: TRBV11-3; D gene: NA; J gene: TRBJ2-5; CDR3 protein: CASSLGSSGEETQYF; CDR3 DNA: TGTGCCAGCAGCTTAGGATCGTCCGGGGAGGAGACCCAGTACTTC
CDR3 length: 16; V gene: TRBV6-1; D gene: TRBD2; J gene: TRBJ2-3; CDR3 protein: CASSEARERFDDTQYF; CDR3 DNA: TGTGCCAGCAGTGAAGCGCGGGAGAGGTTCGATGATACGCAGTATTTT
CDR3 length: 13; V gene: TRBV2; D gene: NA; J gene: TRBJ2-7; CDR3 protein: CASRPGSSYEQYF; CDR3 DNA: TGTGCCAGCAGACCGGGGAGCTCCTACGAGCAGTACTTC
CDR3 length: 12; V gene: TRBV18; D gene: NA; J gene: TRBJ2-5; CDR3 protein: CASSTGIEGQYF; CDR3 DNA: TGTGCCAGCTCTACAGGGATCGAAGGCCAGTACTTC
CDR3 length: 15; V gene: TRBV5-1; D gene: TRBD2; J gene: TRBJ2-5; CDR3 protein: CASSLGLAVIETQYF; CDR3 DNA: TGCGCCAGCAGCTTGGGACTAGCGGTTATAGAGACCCAGTACTTC
CDR3 length: 14; V gene: TRBV30; D gene: NA; J gene: TRBJ1-5; CDR3 protein: CAWSVRGFERPQHF; CDR3 DNA: TGTGCCTGGAGTGTACGGGGTTTCGAAAGGCCCCAGCATTTT
CDR3 length: 15; V gene: TRBV5-1; D gene: NA; J gene: TRBJ2-2; CDR3 protein: CASSLLQSNTGELFF; CDR3 DNA: TGCGCCAGCAGCTTGTTACAGAGTAACACCGGGGAGCTGTTTTTT
CDR3 length: 16; V gene: TRBV6-1; D gene: NA; J gene: TRBJ2-7; CDR3 protein: CASSEPRQEPTYEQYF; CDR3 DNA: TGTGCCAGCAGTGAACCCCGACAGGAGCCGACCTACGAGCAGTACTTC
CDR3 length: 16; V gene: TRBV5-1; D gene: TRBD1; J gene: TRBJ1-2; CDR3 protein: CASSVETGGRNYGYTF; CDR3 DNA: TGCGCCAGCAGCGTAGAGACAGGGGGCAGGAACTATGGCTACACCTTC